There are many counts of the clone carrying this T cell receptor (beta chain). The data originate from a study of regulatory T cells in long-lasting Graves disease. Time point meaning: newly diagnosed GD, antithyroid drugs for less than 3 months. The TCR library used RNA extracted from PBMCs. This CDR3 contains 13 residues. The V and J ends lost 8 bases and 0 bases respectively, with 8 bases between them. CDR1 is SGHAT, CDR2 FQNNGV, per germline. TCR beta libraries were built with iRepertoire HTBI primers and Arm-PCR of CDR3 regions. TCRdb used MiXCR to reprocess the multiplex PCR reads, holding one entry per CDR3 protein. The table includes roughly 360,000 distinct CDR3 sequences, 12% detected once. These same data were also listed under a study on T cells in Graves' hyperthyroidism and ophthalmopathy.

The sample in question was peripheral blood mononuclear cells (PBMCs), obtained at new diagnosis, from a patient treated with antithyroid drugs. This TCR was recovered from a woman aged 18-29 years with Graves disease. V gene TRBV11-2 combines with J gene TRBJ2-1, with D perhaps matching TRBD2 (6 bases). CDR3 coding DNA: TGTGCCAGCCGGCGGGGCTCCTACAATGAGCAGTTCTTC. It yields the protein CASRRGSYNEQFF.